The TCR beta chain described here comes from a study of blood T cell repertoires in COVID-19. This table comes from immunoSEQ multiplex PCR, and its TCRdb copy is limited to in-frame clones, with some not included. The top ten clones hold about 5.4% of a sample with approximately 360,000 clones, around four fifths of them seen once. The CDR3 spans 15 residues. The V gene lost 6 bases and the J gene lost 0 bases, with 12 bases spanning the gap. The germline V gene encodes CDR1 LNHNV and CDR2 YYDKDF (reference sequence). Material: PBMCs or T cells enriched from blood (not recorded which). This rearrangement joins TRBV15 to TRBJ1-5, with D maybe TRBD1 (5 bases). The TCR comes from a woman aged 45 to 65 who had recovered from COVID-19. The CDR3 spells CATRNQGGSNQPQHF. CDR3 bases: TGTGCCACCAGAAACCAGGGAGGTAGCAATCAGCCCCAGCATTTT.